The TCR beta chain under discussion was sequenced for a study of T cells after yellow fever vaccination. Background on the study: Fractions of limited cellularity were prepared by means of SMART-Seq v4 Ultra Low Input. Regarding the study as a whole: Only a small proportion of the clonotypes turned up in both the CD4 and the CD8 compartments, likely arising from convergent recombination.

Comments on this clonotype: Its antigen is currently unknown.

This CDR3 contains 15 residues. V was pared by 1 base and J by 12 bases, with 10 bases of the junction left unmatched. The germline CDR1 and CDR2 sequences are MNHEY and SMNVEV (reference sequence). 5'RACE template switching produced TCR cDNA carrying a universal primer site and UMIs. TCRdb ran MiXCR on the 5' RACE reads and lists one entry per CDR3 protein. The data hold 350,000 to 550,000 distinct CDR3 sequences, with around 20% observed a single time. This specimen consisted of PBMCs, obtained before the yellow fever booster vaccination. The chain carries TRBV27 and TRBJ2-7, with 12 bases that match TRBD1. This TCR came from a man aged 18-30 years who received the YFV17D yellow fever vaccine. The CDR3 protein is CASSLFSSGTGGLYF. In nucleotides, the CDR3 is TGTGCCAGCAGTTTATTCTCATCCGGGACAGGGGGCTTGTACTTC.